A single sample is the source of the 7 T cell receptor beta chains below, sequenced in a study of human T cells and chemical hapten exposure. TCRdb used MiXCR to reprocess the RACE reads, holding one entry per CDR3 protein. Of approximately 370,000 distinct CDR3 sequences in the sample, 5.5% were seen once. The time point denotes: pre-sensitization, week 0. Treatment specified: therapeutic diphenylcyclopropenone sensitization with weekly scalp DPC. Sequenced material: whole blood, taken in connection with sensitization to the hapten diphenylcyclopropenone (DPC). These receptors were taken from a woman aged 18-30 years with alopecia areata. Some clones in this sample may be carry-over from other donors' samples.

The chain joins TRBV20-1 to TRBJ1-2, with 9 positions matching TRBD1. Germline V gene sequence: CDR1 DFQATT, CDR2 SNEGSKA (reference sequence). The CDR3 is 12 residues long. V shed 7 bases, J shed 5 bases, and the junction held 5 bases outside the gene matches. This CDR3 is CSGGQGPYGYTF. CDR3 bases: TGCAGTGGGGGACAGGGTCCTTATGGCTACACCTTC.

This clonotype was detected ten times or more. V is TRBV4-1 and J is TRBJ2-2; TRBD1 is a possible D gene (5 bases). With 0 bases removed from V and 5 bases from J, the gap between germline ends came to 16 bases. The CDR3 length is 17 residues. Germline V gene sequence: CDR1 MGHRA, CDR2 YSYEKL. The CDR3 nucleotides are TGCGCCAGCAGCCAAGAAATGGCAGGGCGCGAAACCGGGGAGCTGTTTTTT. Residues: CASSQEMAGRETGELFF.

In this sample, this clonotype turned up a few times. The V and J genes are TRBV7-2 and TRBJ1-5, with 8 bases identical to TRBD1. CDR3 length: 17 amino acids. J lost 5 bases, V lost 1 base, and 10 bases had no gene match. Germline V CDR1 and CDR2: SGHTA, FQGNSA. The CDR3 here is CASSLGPSGGSDQPQHF. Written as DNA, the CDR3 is TGTGCCAGCAGCTTAGGTCCGTCAGGGGGCAGTGATCAGCCCCAGCATTTT.

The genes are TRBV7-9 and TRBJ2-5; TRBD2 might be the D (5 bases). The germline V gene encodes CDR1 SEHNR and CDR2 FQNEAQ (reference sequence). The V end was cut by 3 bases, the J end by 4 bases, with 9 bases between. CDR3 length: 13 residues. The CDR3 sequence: CASSFSGVETQYF. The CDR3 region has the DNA TGTGCCAGCAGCTTCTCCGGGGTAGAGACCCAGTACTTC.

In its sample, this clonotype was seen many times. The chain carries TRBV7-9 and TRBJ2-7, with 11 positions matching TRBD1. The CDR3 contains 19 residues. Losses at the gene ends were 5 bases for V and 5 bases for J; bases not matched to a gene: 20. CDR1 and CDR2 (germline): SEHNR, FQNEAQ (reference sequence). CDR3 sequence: CASSPLSGRTGGRADEQYF. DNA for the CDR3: TGTGCCAGCAGCCCCTTGAGCGGGAGGACAGGGGGCAGGGCGGACGAGCAGTACTTC.

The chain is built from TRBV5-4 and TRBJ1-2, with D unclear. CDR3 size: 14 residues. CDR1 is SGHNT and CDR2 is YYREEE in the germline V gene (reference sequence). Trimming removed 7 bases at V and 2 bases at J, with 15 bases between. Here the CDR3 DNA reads TGTGCCAGCCGCCCCCCGAGGCGAAACTATGGCTACACCTTC. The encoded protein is CASRPPRRNYGYTF.

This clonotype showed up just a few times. The CDR3: CASSLGWETEAFF. Here the CDR3 DNA reads TGCGCCAGCAGCTTGGGTTGGGAGACTGAAGCTTTCTTT. This sequence joins TRBV5-1 and TRBJ1-1; unclear D gene. Trimming stripped 0 bases from V and 5 bases from J, with 8 bases between. The CDR3 sequence is 13 residues long. Germline CDR1 is SGHRS and CDR2 is YFSETQ.